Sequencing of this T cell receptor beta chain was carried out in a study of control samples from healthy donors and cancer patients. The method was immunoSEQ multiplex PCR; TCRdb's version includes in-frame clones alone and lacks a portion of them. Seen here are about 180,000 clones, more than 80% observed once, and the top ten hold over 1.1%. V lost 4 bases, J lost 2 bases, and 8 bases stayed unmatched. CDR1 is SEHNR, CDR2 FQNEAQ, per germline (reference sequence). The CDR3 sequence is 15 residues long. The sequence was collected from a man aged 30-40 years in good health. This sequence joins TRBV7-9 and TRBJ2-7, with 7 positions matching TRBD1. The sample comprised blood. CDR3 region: CASSSTGVDPYEQYF. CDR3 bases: TGTGCCAGCAGCTCCACAGGGGTCGATCCCTACGAGCAGTACTTC.